The sequence of this T cell receptor beta chain was determined in a study of blood T cell repertoires in COVID-19. Study as a whole: PBMCs, B-cell-depleted T cells, or T cells provided the cDNA or gDNA that made up the material.

CDR3 length equals 14 residues. Germline V gene lookup returns CDR1 MNHNY and CDR2 SVGAGI (reference sequence). V was clipped by 6 bases and J by 3 bases; unmatched bases: 4. The table came from immunoSEQ multiplex PCR; TCRdb's copy has only in-frame clones and leaves some out. The data contain 230,000 or so clones, 90% of them singletons. The rearrangement uses TRBV6-6 and TRBJ2-2, with 7 bases lining up with TRBD1. The sequenced material came from peripheral blood. This clonotype was obtained from a woman aged 55-69 years with COVID-19, enrolled during active disease. For the CDR3, the DNA is TGTGCCAGCAGGTCCACAGGGGACACCGGGGAGCTGTTTTTT. It translates to CASRSTGDTGELFF.